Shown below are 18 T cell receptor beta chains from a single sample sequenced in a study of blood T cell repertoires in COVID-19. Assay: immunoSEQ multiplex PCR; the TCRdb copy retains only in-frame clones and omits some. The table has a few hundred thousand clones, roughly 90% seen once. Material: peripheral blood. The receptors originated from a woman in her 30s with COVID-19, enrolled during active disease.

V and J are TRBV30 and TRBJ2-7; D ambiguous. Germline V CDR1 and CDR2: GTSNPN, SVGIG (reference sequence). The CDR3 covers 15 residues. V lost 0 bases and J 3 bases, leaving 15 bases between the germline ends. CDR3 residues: CAWSVRFQGDYEQYF. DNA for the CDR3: TGTGCCTGGAGTGTACGATTCCAAGGAGACTACGAGCAGTACTTC.

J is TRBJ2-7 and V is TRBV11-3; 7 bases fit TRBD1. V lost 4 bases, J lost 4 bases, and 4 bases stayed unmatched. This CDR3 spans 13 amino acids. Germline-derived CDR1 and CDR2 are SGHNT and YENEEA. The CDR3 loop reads CASSSGTEYEQYF. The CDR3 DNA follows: TGTGCCAGCAGCTCCGGGACAGAATACGAGCAGTACTTC.

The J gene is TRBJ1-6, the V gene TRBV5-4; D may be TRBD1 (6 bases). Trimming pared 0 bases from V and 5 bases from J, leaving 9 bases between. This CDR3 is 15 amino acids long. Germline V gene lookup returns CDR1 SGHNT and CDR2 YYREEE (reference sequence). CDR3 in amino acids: CASSLAGVNNSPLHF. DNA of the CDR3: TGTGCCAGCAGCTTGGCAGGGGTCAATAATTCACCCCTCCACTTT.

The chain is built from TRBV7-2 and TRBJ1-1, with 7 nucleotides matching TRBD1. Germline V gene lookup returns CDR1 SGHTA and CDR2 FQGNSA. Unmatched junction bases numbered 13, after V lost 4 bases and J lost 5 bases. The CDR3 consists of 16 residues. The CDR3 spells CASSSAPVDRVTEAFF. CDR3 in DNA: TGTGCCAGCAGCTCGGCCCCCGTCGACAGGGTAACTGAAGCTTTCTTT.

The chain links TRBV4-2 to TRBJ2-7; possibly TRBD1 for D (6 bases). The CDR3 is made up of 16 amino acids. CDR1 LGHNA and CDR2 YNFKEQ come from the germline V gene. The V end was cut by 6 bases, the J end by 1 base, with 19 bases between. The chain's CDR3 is CASSPKGTGPSYEQYF. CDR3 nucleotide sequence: TGTGCCAGCAGTCCGAAAGGAACAGGGCCTTCCTACGAGCAGTACTTC.

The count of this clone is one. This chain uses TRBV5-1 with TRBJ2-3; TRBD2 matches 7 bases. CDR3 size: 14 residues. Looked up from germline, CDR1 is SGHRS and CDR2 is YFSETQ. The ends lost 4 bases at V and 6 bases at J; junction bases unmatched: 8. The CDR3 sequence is CASSNGRRDDTQYF. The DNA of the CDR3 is TGCGCCAGCAGCAACGGGAGGAGGGATGATACGCAGTATTTT.

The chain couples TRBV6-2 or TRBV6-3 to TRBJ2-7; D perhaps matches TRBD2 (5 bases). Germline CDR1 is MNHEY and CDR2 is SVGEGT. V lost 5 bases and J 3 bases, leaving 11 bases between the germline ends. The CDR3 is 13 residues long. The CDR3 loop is CASSAGLIYEQYF. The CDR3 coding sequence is TGTGCCAGCAGTGCCGGACTGATCTACGAGCAGTACTTC.

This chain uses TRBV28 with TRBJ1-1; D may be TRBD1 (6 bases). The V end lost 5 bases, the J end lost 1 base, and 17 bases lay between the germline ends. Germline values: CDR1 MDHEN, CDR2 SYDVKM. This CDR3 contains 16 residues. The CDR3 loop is CASSPGLGGRNTEAFF. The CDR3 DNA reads TGTGCCAGCAGTCCCGGGTTGGGGGGGCGGAACACTGAAGCTTTCTTT. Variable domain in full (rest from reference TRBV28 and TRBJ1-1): DVKVTQSSRYLVKRTGEKVFLECVQDMDHENMFWYRQDPGLGLRLIYFSYDVKMKEKGDIPEGYSVSREKKERFSLILESASTNQTSMYLCASSPGLGGRNTEAFFGQGTRLTVV.

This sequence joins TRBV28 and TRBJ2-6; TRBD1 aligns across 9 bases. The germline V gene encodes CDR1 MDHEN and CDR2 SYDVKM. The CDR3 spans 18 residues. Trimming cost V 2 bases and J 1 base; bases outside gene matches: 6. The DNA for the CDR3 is TGTGCCAGCAGTTTAGACGGACAGGGGAGGTCTGGGGCCAACGTCCTGACTTTC. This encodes CASSLDGQGRSGANVLTF.

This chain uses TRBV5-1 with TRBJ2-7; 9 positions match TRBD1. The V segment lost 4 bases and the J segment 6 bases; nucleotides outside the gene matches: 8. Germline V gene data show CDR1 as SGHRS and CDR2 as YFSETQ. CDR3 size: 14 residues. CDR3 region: CASSAWTGVGEQYF. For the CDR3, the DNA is TGCGCCAGCAGCGCATGGACAGGGGTGGGCGAGCAGTACTTC.

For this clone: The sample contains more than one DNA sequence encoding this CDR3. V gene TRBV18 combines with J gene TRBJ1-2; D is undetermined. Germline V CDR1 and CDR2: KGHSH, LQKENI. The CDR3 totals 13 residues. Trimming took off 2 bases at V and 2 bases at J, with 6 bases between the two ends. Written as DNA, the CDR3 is TGTGCCAGCTCACCAGACGGGAACTATGGCTACACCTTC. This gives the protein CASSPDGNYGYTF.

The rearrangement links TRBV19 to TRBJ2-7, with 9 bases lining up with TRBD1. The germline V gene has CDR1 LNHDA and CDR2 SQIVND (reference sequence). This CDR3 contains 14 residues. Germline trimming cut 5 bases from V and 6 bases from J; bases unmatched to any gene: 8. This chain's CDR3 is CASSVTGGRGEQYF. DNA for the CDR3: TGTGCCAGTAGTGTAACAGGGGGCAGAGGCGAGCAGTACTTC.

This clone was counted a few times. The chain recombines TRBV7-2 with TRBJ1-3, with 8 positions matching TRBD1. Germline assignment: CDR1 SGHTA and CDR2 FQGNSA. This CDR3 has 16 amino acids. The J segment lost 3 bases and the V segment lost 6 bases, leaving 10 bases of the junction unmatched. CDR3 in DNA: TGTGCCAGCAGACAATTTCCAGGGGGCGTTGGAAACACCATATATTTT. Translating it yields CASRQFPGGVGNTIYF.

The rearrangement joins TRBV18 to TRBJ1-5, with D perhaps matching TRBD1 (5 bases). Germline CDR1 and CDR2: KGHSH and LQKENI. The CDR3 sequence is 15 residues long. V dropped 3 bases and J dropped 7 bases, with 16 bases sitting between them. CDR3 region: CASSPRDSTVQPQHF. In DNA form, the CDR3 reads TGTGCCAGCTCACCCCGGGACTCAACGGTGCAGCCCCAGCATTTT. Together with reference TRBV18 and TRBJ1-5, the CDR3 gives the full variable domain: NAGVMQNPRHLVRRRGQEARLRCSPMKGHSHVYWYRQLPEEGLKFMVYLQKENIIDESGMPKERFSAEFPKEGPSILRIQQVVRGDSAAYFCASSPRDSTVQPQHFGDGTRLSIL.

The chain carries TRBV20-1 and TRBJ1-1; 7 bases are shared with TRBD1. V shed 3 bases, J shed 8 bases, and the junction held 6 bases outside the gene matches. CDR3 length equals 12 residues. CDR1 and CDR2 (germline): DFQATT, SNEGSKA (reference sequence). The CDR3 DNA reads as TGCAGTGCTAGTAGACAGGGAGGAGAAGCTTTCTTT. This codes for CSASRQGGEAFF.

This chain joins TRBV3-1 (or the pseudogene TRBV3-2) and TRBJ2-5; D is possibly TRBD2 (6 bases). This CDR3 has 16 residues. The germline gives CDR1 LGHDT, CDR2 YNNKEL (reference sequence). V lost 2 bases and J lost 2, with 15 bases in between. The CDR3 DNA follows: TGTGCCAGCAGCCAACGCGGAGGGGTGGGGCAAGAGACCCAGTACTTC. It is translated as CASSQRGGVGQETQYF.

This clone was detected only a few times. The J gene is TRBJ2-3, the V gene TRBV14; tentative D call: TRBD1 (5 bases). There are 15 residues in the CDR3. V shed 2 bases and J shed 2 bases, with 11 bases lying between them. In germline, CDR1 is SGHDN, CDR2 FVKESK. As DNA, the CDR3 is TGTGCCAGCAGCCAATCCCGACAGATCACAGATACGCAGTATTTT. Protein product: CASSQSRQITDTQYF.

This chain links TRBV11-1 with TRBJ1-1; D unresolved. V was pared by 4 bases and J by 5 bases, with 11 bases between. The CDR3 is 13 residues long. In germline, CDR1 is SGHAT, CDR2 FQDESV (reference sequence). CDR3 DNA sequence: TGTGCCAGCAGCTCCCCACGAGGGACTGAAGCTTTCTTT. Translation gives CASSSPRGTEAFF. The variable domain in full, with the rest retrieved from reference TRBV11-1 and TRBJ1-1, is EAEVAQSPRYKITEKSQAVAFWCDPISGHATLYWYRQILGQGPELLVQFQDESVVDDSQLPKDRFSAERLKGVDSTLKIQPAELGDSAMYLCASSSPRGTEAFFGQGTRLTVV.